These 14 T cell receptor beta chains were sequenced from one sample in a study of T-cell memory formation after mild COVID-19. TCRdb processed the 5' RACE reads anew with MiXCR; each CDR3 protein has one entry. Of roughly 300,000 distinct CDR3 sequences listed, approximately 15% are singletons. The sequencing sample was made of PBMCs or a T cell subset sorted from them (not recorded which). These receptors were taken from a man between 18 and 35 years old who had mild COVID-19 (a few samples of this study predate the infection). Cell type and time point are not known.

In its sample, this clonotype was seen many times. The rearrangement uses TRBV7-8 and TRBJ1-6; D gene unclear. The length of the CDR3 is 12 residues. V lost 1 base and J 8 bases, leaving 3 bases between the germline ends. Germline V CDR1 and CDR2: SGHVS, FQNEAQ. CDR3 in amino acids: CASSLVDSPLHF. The DNA of the CDR3 is TGTGCCAGCAGCTTAGTGGATTCACCCCTCCACTTT. The full variable domain, in which reference TRBV7-8 and TRBJ1-6 provide the parts outside the CDR3, is GAGVSQSPRYKVAKRGQDVALRCDPISGHVSLFWYQQALGQGPEFLTYFQNEAQLDKSGLPSDRFFAERPEGSVSTLKIQRTQQEDSAVYLCASSLVDSPLHFGNGTRLTVT.

A few counts support this clonotype. The chain combines TRBV6-5 with TRBJ2-3; 11 nucleotides match TRBD1. CDR1 and CDR2 from the germline V gene are MNHEY and SVGAGI. The CDR3 is made up of 15 amino acids. Trimming removed 5 bases from V and 5 bases from J; junction bases left unmatched: 6. CDR3 region: CASSGDRGDRDTQYF. In nucleotides, the CDR3 is TGTGCCAGCAGTGGGGACAGGGGGGACAGAGATACGCAGTATTTT.

This clonotype was recorded a few times. The V call is TRBV25-1, the J call TRBJ1-1; 8 bases agree with TRBD1. With V trimmed by 7 bases and J by 9 bases, 10 bases remained unmatched. In germline, CDR1 is MGHDK, CDR2 SYGVNS. The CDR3 runs to 13 residues. The CDR3 sequence: CASTMTGDLKAFF. CDR3 DNA sequence: TGTGCCAGCACCATGACAGGGGATCTTAAAGCTTTCTTT. Based on the CDR3 plus reference TRBV25-1 and TRBJ1-1, the full variable domain is EADIYQTPRYLVIGTGKKITLECSQTMGHDKMYWYQQDPGMELHLIHYSYGVNSTEKGDLSSESTVSRIRTEHFPLTLESARPSHTSQYLCASTMTGDLKAFFGQGTRLTVV.

The V and J genes are TRBV7-3 and TRBJ2-7; TRBD1 aligns across 7 bases. From germline, CDR1 is SGHTA and CDR2 FQGTGA. Trimming cost V 4 bases and J 2 bases; bases outside gene matches: 2. CDR3 length: 13 amino acids. The chain's CDR3 is CASSSRGPYEQYV. The CDR3 DNA reads as TGTGCCAGCAGCTCTAGGGGGCCCTACGAGCAGTACGTC.

The V call is TRBV30, the J call TRBJ2-5; 7 bases line up with TRBD2. The CDR3 is made up of 16 amino acids. Losses at the gene ends were 4 bases for V and 5 bases for J; bases not matched to a gene: 16. Germline CDR1 GTSNPN, CDR2 SVGIG (reference sequence). This CDR3 reads CAWTSLLARGWETQYF. Here the CDR3 DNA reads TGTGCCTGGACCTCCTTACTAGCGCGAGGGTGGGAGACCCAGTACTTC.

As DNA, the CDR3 is TGCGCCAGCAGCATGAGTCAGGGGGCGGGTGAGCAGTTCTTC. Amino acid sequence: CASSMSQGAGEQFF. The V call is TRBV5-1, the J call TRBJ2-1; TRBD1 matches 8 bases. Germline V gives CDR1 SGHRS, CDR2 YFSETQ. This CDR3 is built from 14 residues. V lost 4 bases, J lost 9 bases, and 9 bases stayed unmatched.

The rearrangement joins TRBV9 to TRBJ2-3, with D possibly TRBD2 on 5 matching bases. V lost 1 base to trimming and J lost 0 bases, with 12 bases between them. Per the germline V gene, CDR1 is SGDLS and CDR2 is YYNGEE. CDR3 length equals 16 residues. The CDR3 region has the DNA TGTGCCAGCAGCGTATCGGCGGGTACTAGCACAGATACGCAGTATTTT. It specifies CASSVSAGTSTDTQYF.

This clonotype showed up just a few times. One junction end disagrees with the germline gene, perhaps due to a read error. This CDR3 is CASSYTGTSIDTQYF. In DNA form, the CDR3 reads TGTGCCAGCAGCTACACCGGGACTAGCATAGATACGCAGTATTTT. The chain combines TRBV5-6 with TRBJ2-3, with 9 bases matching TRBD2. The CDR3 extends over 15 amino acids. Per germline, CDR1 SGHDT and CDR2 YYEEEE.

As to this clonotype: This may be a read error: a much more frequent sequence differs by one nucleotide. The J gene is TRBJ2-1, the V gene TRBV4-3; the D call may be TRBD1 or TRBD2 (5 bases each). Germline assignment: CDR1 LGHNA and CDR2 YSLEER. CDR3 length: 15 amino acids. The CDR3 DNA follows: TGCGCCAGCAGCGGTGGGACGGCCCGATACACTGAGCAGTTCTTC. It encodes CASSGGTARYTEQFF.

This clonotype was detected a few times. The chain uses TRBV7-2 and TRBJ1-2; the D gene is possibly TRBD1 (5 bases). The CDR3 runs 13 residues. Germline values: CDR1 SGHTA, CDR2 FQGNSA. The ends were cut back, 7 bases at V and 8 bases at J, with 17 bases in the middle. The CDR3 DNA reads TGTGCCAGCAAAGGGACTCAAGGCGACGGCTACACCTTC. Residues: CASKGTQGDGYTF. Full variable domain (remainder filled in from reference TRBV7-2 and TRBJ1-2): GAGVSQSPSNKVTEKGKDVELRCDPISGHTALYWYRQSLGQGLEFLIYFQGNSAPDKSGLPSDRFSAERTGGSVSTLTIQRTQQEDSAVYLCASKGTQGDGYTFGSGTRLTVV.

This clonotype was seen only a few times. The genes are TRBV6-6 and TRBJ1-5; 8 nucleotides agree with TRBD1. CDR1 and CDR2 from the germline V gene are MNHNY and SVGAGI (reference sequence). V shed 6 bases, J shed 2 bases, and the junction held 9 bases outside the gene matches. This CDR3 has 16 residues. The CDR3 spells CASSETGGIGNQPQHF. As DNA, the CDR3 is TGTGCCAGCAGCGAAACAGGGGGGATAGGCAATCAGCCCCAGCATTTT.

This clonotype has just a few counts. The V call is TRBV29-1, the J call TRBJ1-2, with 9 bases aligning to TRBD1. The CDR3 sequence is 13 residues long. The germline V gene encodes CDR1 SQVTM and CDR2 ANQGSEA. V lost 4 bases and J lost 8; bases outside the gene matches: 8. CDR3 bases: TGCAGCGTTGGAATCCGGGACAGGGAGGGCTACACCTTC. Translated: CSVGIRDREGYTF. The complete variable domain, with remaining parts taken from reference TRBV29-1 and TRBJ1-2, reads SAVISQKPSRDICQRGTSLTIQCQVDSQVTMMFWYRQQPGQSLTLIATANQGSEATYESGFVIDKFPISRPNLTFSTLTVSNMSPEDSSIYLCSVGIRDREGYTFGSGTRLTVV.

Ten or more counts support this clonotype. The rearrangement joins TRBV5-1 to TRBJ2-2; D might be TRBD2 (6 bases). V was shortened by 5 bases and J by 4 bases, with 12 bases between the two germline ends. Germline lookup yields CDR1 SGHRS and CDR2 YFSETQ. This CDR3 spans 14 amino acids. For the CDR3, the DNA is TGCGCCAGCAGAGAAAGGGGAGGCACCGGGGAGCTGTTTTTT. Protein: CASRERGGTGELFF. The complete variable domain, with remaining parts taken from reference TRBV5-1 and TRBJ2-2, reads KAGVTQTPRYLIKTRGQQVTLSCSPISGHRSVSWYQQTPGQGLQFLFEYFSETQRNKGNFPGRFSGRQFSNSRSEMNVSTLELGDSALYLCASRERGGTGELFFGEGSRLTVL.

The chain carries TRBV5-5 and TRBJ2-7, with D tentatively TRBD2 (5 bases). The CDR3 spans 14 residues. The V end lost 1 base, the J end lost 2 bases, and 10 bases lay between the germline ends. Germline V gene data show CDR1 as SGHKS and CDR2 as YYEKEE (reference sequence). CDR3: CASSLNPGTYEQYF. DNA for the CDR3: TGTGCCAGCAGCTTGAATCCCGGGACCTACGAGCAGTACTTC.